This T cell receptor beta chain was captured by sequencing in a study of breast tumors, draining lymph nodes, adjacent tissues (dated by TCRdb to 2016 to 2018). For context, the study as a whole: In breast cancer patients, the study compared the TCR beta repertoires of tumor, adjacent nontumor tissue and axillary lymph nodes. In human breast cancer, the study set out to assess how tumor, surrounding tissue and draining lymph node repertoires relate to one another and whether T cells might be exchanged between them. General study outcomes and caveats: Tumor and nontumor tissue repertoires were significantly more similar in luminal-like than in basal-like breast cancer. The conclusion that tumor T cells originate in lymph nodes was presented as consistent with a hypothesis rather than as directly demonstrated. Tumor T-cell repertoires showed less diversity than lymph node repertoires and more diversity than nontumor tissue repertoires, and tumor T-cell repertoires showed preferential V and J gene usage. The data were considered consistent with the idea that most tumor T cells come from the lymph node and then expand in tumor tissue.

Of note for this clonotype: There is no known antigen for this receptor. This may come from a read error, since a much larger clone is one base off.

The germline V gene (reference sequence) provides CDR1 PRHDT and CDR2 FYEKMQ. V is trimmed back by 5 bases and J by 1 base, and the junction contains 4 bases that no gene match accounts for. Including cysteine and phenylalanine, the CDR3 has 14 amino acids. Only the CDR3 portion is preserved as DNA: 42 bases, with reading frame beginning at the first base. Lymph node samples came from the axillary draining lymph nodes of breast cancer patients. TCRdb names Illumina HiSeq 2000 as the instrument used. TCR beta chain libraries were generated through multiplex PCR amplification. High-throughput sequencing was used to analyze the amplified TCR beta chain products. TCRdb applied fastp at Q25 and MiXCR to the public reads, then kept only in-frame beta chains. Records with the same CDR3 protein are collapsed into one entry carrying the most frequent genes and DNA. The sample profile shows 170,000 or so distinct CDR3 sequences; roughly 30% of them were found once. The top ten clones comprise about 4.5% of the sample.

The sequenced sample was axillary lymph node tissue. This clonotype was sampled from a female donor with breast cancer. Some clones in this sample may be carry-over from other donors' samples. The sequence is built from TRBV13 and TRBJ2-5; TRBD1 agrees with 7 junctional bases. The DNA is TGTGCCAGCAGCCTCCCAGGGGGCCAAGAGACCCAGTACTTC. It specifies CASSLPGGQETQYF.